This entry lists 22 T cell receptor beta chains sequenced from one sample in a study of CD8+CD57+ T cells in acquired aplastic anemia. The template used for profiling TCR beta VDJ and CDR3 was genomic DNA. TCRdb redid the calling of the reads with MiXCR, one entry per CDR3 protein. The repertoire consists of hundreds of thousands of distinct CDR3 sequences, with around 32% occurring once and the leading ten covering 0.8% to 0.85%. Sequencing was done on patients that had shown CD8+CD57+ cell expansion by flow cytometry. Material for sequencing was sorted CD4+, CD8+, or CD8+CD57+ T cells (not recorded which) from PBMCs. The receptors were sampled from a human donor with aplastic anemia.

This clonotype showed up many times. V usage is TRBV2 and J usage is TRBJ1-2; 8 bases align to TRBD1. Germline V lookup: CDR1 SNHLY, CDR2 FYNNEI. This CDR3 has 14 residues. The V segment lost 6 bases and the J segment 6 bases; nucleotides outside the gene matches: 9. For the CDR3, the DNA is TGTGCCAGCAGCGGACAGGGAGGTTATAATGGCTACACCTTC. This gives the protein CASSGQGGYNGYTF.

V gene TRBV10-3 combines with J gene TRBJ2-7; possibly TRBD2 for D (6 bases). CDR1 and CDR2 from the germline V gene are ENHRY and SYGVKD. CDR3 length: 13 residues. Trimming stripped 10 bases from V and 4 bases from J, with 17 bases between. CDR3 in amino acids: CASTQRVRYEQYF. The CDR3 nucleotides read TGTGCCAGCACACAGCGGGTAAGATACGAGCAGTACTTC.

This clonotype was seen more than once but under ten times. The chain employs TRBV20-1 and TRBJ2-5; 10 bases fit TRBD2. V lost 5 bases to trimming and J lost 4 bases; unmatched junction nucleotides: 1. Germline V gene lookup returns CDR1 DFQATT and CDR2 SNEGSKA (reference sequence). This CDR3 is 12 amino acids long. The DNA for the CDR3 is TGCAGTGCTCCTAGCGGGGGAGAGACCCAGTACTTC. Its translation: CSAPSGGETQYF.

This clonotype was seen once. A much bigger clone sits one base away, suggesting this may be a read error. As the CDR3 is not closed by the conserved phenylalanine or tryptophan, this likely results from a read error. The chain has TRBV19 and TRBJ1-3; D not certain. The CDR3 spans 12 residues. The V gene's germline CDR1 is LNHDA and CDR2 SQIVND (reference sequence). Trimming cost V 5 bases and J 0 bases, with 2 bases left between them. The CDR3 coding sequence is TGTGCCAGTAGTGGCTCTGGAAACACCATATATCTT. This codes for CASSGSGNTIYL.

As for this clonotype: A much larger clone is a single base away; this may be a read error. The J gene is TRBJ1-2, the V gene TRBV5-4; D ambiguous. Germline-derived CDR1 and CDR2 are SGHNT and YYREEE (reference sequence). The CDR3 extends over 15 amino acids. Trimming took 0 bases from V and 4 from J, leaving 13 bases between them. Here the CDR3 DNA reads TGTGCCAGCAGCTTGGAAGCAGCGTCTACCTATGGCTACACCTTC. This codes for CASSLEAASTYGYTF.

J is TRBJ1-6 and V is TRBV7-2, with unresolved D. Germline V gives CDR1 SGHTA, CDR2 FQGNSA. This CDR3 is 14 amino acids long. The V and J ends lost 0 bases and 6 bases respectively, with 6 bases between them. The CDR3 nucleotides read TGTGCCAGCAGCTTAGCACACAGTAATTCACCCCTCCACTTT. Translation gives CASSLAHSNSPLHF. Full variable domain (remainder filled in from reference TRBV7-2 and TRBJ1-6): GAGVSQSPSNKVTEKGKDVELRCDPISGHTALYWYRQSLGQGLEFLIYFQGNSAPDKSGLPSDRFSAERTGGSVSTLTIQRTQQEDSAVYLCASSLAHSNSPLHFGNGTRLTVT.

For this clonotype: A much bigger clone sits one base away, suggesting this may be a read error. This chain uses TRBV7-3 with TRBJ2-1; 8 bases align to TRBD2. Germline values: CDR1 SGHTA, CDR2 FQGTGA. The CDR3 totals 13 residues. V shed 5 bases and J 13 bases; nucleotides not matched to a gene: 10. Here the CDR3 DNA reads TGTGCCAGCAGCCCGGGGGGGAGGGAGACCCAGTTCTTC. Protein product: CASSPGGRETQFF.

The chain couples TRBV7-8 to TRBJ2-3, with 9 bases lining up with TRBD2. Losses at the gene ends were 2 bases for V and 5 bases for J; bases not matched to a gene: 8. Looked up from germline, CDR1 is SGHVS and CDR2 is FQNEAQ. This CDR3 has 16 residues. CDR3 in DNA: TGTGCCAGCAGCTTACAGGCTAGCGGGAAAAGAGATACGCAGTATTTT. It yields the protein CASSLQASGKRDTQYF. Full variable domain (rest looked up from reference TRBV7-8 and TRBJ2-3): GAGVSQSPRYKVAKRGQDVALRCDPISGHVSLFWYQQALGQGPEFLTYFQNEAQLDKSGLPSDRFFAERPEGSVSTLKIQRTQQEDSAVYLCASSLQASGKRDTQYFGPGTRLTVL.

This clonotype was detected a few times. A much larger clone lies one base from this, so it may be a read error. CDR3 sequence: CAVLAGGGNEQFF. CDR3 in DNA: TGTGCCGTACTAGCGGGGGGCGGCAATGAGCAGTTCTTC. The V and J genes are TRBV10-3 and TRBJ2-1, with 12 bases fitting TRBD2. Germline V CDR1 and CDR2: ENHRY, SYGVKD. This CDR3 spans 13 amino acids. With 11 bases clipped from V and 6 bases from J, the junction kept 5 bases outside the gene matches.

The genes are TRBV20-1 and TRBJ1-1; 7 bases agree with TRBD1. The CDR3 spans 12 residues. J gave up 6 bases and V 6 bases, and 7 bases lay outside the gene matches. Germline V gene lookup returns CDR1 DFQATT and CDR2 SNEGSKA (reference sequence). DNA for the CDR3: TGCAGTGCAAGACAGGGAGCCCCTGAAGCTTTCTTT. Translation: CSARQGAPEAFF.

The V gene is TRBV9, the J gene TRBJ1-1; no firm D call. Germline values: CDR1 SGDLS, CDR2 YYNGEE. This CDR3 is built from 12 residues. V lost 4 bases and J 5 bases, leaving 9 bases between the germline ends. The chain's CDR3 is CASSLSSTEAFF. In DNA form, the CDR3 reads TGTGCCAGCAGCTTATCTTCGACTGAAGCTTTCTTT.

As concerns this clonotype: Being one base from a much bigger clone, this may be a read error. The conserved closing phenylalanine or tryptophan is absent in this CDR3, likely reflecting a read error. This chain links TRBV10-3 with TRBJ2-3; possibly TRBD2 for D (5 bases). This CDR3 spans 13 amino acids. Germline-derived CDR1 and CDR2 are ENHRY and SYGVKD. Trimming left V 10 bases short and J 0 bases short, with 11 bases between. CDR3: CATTRGSTDTQYS. In nucleotides, the CDR3 is TGTGCCACCACGCGCGGGAGCACAGATACGCAGTATTCT.

CDR3: CASSAGSSGDTQHF. CDR3 coding DNA: TGTGCCAGCAGTGCCGGGTCTAGCGGAGATACGCAGCATTTT. The chain has TRBV2 and TRBJ2-3, with D unclear. The end of the DNA is better explained by TRBJ1-5, so the J call may be wrong. Germline loops: CDR1 SNHLY, CDR2 FYNNEI. This CDR3 has 14 amino acids.

About this clonotype: A much larger clone lies a single base off, so this may be a read error. This sequence joins TRBV10-3 and TRBJ1-2; a weak D match, TRBD1 (5 bases). The V end was cut by 10 bases, the J end by 6 bases, with 24 bases between. The CDR3 runs 15 residues. Germline CDR1 is ENHRY and CDR2 is SYGVKD. The CDR3 protein is CATQPGGPTLNGYTF. The CDR3 DNA follows: TGTGCCACTCAACCCGGGGGACCTACTCTAAATGGCTACACCTTC.

CDR3 loop: CASSSTGEGEGYTF. In DNA, the CDR3 is TGTGCCAGTAGTTCGACAGGGGAGGGGGAAGGCTACACCTTC. The chain links TRBV19 to TRBJ1-2; 8 bases map to TRBD1. Looked up from germline, CDR1 is LNHDA and CDR2 is SQIVND (reference sequence). CDR3 length: 14 amino acids. The V gene end was trimmed by 5 bases and the J gene end by 8 bases; junction bases not matched to a gene: 10.

V and J are TRBV5-1 and TRBJ2-7, with 12 bases matching TRBD2. The CDR3 spans 19 residues. V lost 3 bases and J lost 1; bases outside the gene matches: 14. The germline gives CDR1 SGHRS, CDR2 YFSETQ. The CDR3 is CASSSETKRTSGISYEQYF. CDR3 coding DNA: TGCGCCAGCAGCTCCGAAACAAAAAGGACTAGCGGGATTTCCTACGAGCAGTACTTC.

This clonotype was counted only a few times. V usage is TRBV19 and J usage is TRBJ1-4; D is perhaps TRBD1 (6 bases). Germline lookup yields CDR1 LNHDA and CDR2 SQIVND (reference sequence). The CDR3 sequence is 13 residues long. Deletions cut 11 bases from V and 7 bases from J, with 17 bases between. This chain's CDR3 is CAWSWGAREKLFF. CDR3 DNA: TGTGCCTGGAGTTGGGGGGCGCGTGAAAAACTGTTTTTT.

The chain has TRBV2 and TRBJ2-1, with 7 nucleotides matching TRBD2. CDR3 length: 15 residues. CDR1 and CDR2 from the germline V gene are SNHLY and FYNNEI. The CDR3 DNA is TGTGCTAGAGGCCCACTAGCGAACTCCTACAATGAGCAGTTCTTC. Translation: CARGPLANSYNEQFF.

This chain links TRBV5-1 with TRBJ2-5; no reliable D call. V was shortened by 0 bases and J by 5 bases, with 8 bases between the two germline ends. CDR1 is SGHRS and CDR2 is YFSETQ in the germline V gene. There are 13 residues in the CDR3. The CDR3 reads CASSLEGDETQYF. In DNA form, the CDR3 reads TGCGCCAGCAGCTTGGAGGGTGACGAGACCCAGTACTTC.

In its sample, this clonotype was seen many times. V gene TRBV25-1 combines with J gene TRBJ2-3; 14 bases agree with TRBD2. This CDR3 region has 14 residues. Germline loops: CDR1 MGHDK, CDR2 SYGVNS. The J segment lost 5 bases and the V segment lost 8 bases, leaving 3 bases of the junction unmatched. This CDR3 reads CASGLAGGEDTQYF. The DNA for the CDR3 is TGTGCCAGCGGACTAGCGGGGGGAGAAGATACGCAGTATTTT.

V usage is TRBV19 and J usage is TRBJ2-1; D possibly corresponds to TRBD1 (6 bases). The V and J ends lost 5 bases and 0 bases respectively, with 11 bases between them. The CDR3 runs to 15 residues. The germline gives CDR1 LNHDA, CDR2 SQIVND (reference sequence). The DNA for the CDR3 is TGTGCCAGTAGTTCGGACAGAAGCTCCTACAATGAGCAGTTCTTC. Amino acids: CASSSDRSSYNEQFF.

The rearrangement links TRBV11-1 to TRBJ1-4; possibly TRBD1 for D (5 bases). V was shortened by 1 base and J by 0 bases, with 21 bases between the two germline ends. Germline V CDR1 and CDR2: SGHAT, FQDESV (reference sequence). The CDR3 has 20 residues. In nucleotides, the CDR3 is TGTGCCAGCAGCTTAGTTGGTGGGGCAGGGTCAAGCCCAACTAATGAAAAACTGTTTTTT. Protein product: CASSLVGGAGSSPTNEKLFF.